This TCR beta chain was documented in a study of T cells in Graves' hyperthyroidism and ophthalmopathy. This clonotype was seen ten or more times. The CDR3 regions of TCR beta were amplified from RNA transcripts. In the first-round RT-PCR of the TCR CDR3, the HTBI primer set was used. Each CDR3 protein is one row after TCRdb ran MiXCR on the multiplex PCR reads. The table has some 490,000 distinct CDR3 sequences, roughly 16% seen once. CDR1 is MDHEN and CDR2 is SYDVKM in the germline V gene. With 2 bases clipped from V and 5 bases from J, the junction kept 17 bases outside the gene matches. The CDR3 runs 19 residues.

The receptor was isolated from a woman aged 25 to 39 with Graves' ophthalmopathy. The rearrangement uses TRBV28 and TRBJ2-3, with TRBD2 matching 9 bases. Sample: blood. The CDR3 here is CASSLPRATAGGEKDTQYF. CDR3 sequence (DNA): TGTGCCAGCAGTTTACCCAGGGCGACGGCGGGAGGGGAGAAAGATACGCAGTATTTT.